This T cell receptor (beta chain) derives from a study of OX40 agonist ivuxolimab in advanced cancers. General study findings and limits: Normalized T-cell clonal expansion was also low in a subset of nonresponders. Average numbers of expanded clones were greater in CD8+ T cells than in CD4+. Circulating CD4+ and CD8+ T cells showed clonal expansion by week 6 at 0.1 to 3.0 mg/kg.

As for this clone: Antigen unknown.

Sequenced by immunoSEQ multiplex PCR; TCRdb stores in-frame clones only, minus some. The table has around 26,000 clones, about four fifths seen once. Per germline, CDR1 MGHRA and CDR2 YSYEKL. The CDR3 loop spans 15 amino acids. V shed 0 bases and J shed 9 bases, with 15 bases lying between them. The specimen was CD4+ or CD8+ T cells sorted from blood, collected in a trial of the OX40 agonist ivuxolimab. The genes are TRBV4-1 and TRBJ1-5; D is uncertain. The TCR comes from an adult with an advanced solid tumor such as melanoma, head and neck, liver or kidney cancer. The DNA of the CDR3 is TGCGCCAGCAGCCAAGATGGGAGCCCCCCACGGCCCCAGCATTTT. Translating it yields CASSQDGSPPRPQHF.